These 5 T cell receptor beta chains came from one sample sequenced in a study of graft-versus-host responses after intestinal transplantation. These receptors' targets are unknown. Sequencing used immunoSEQ multiplex PCR; TCRdb keeps in-frame clones, though not all of them. The sample comprises tens of thousands of clones, 90% to 95% of which are singletons, and 0.49% rests with the top ten. The source was unstimulated CD8+ T cells sorted from spleen or lymph node cells, collected before intestinal transplant. Receptors originate from a human donor who received an intestinal transplant.

This chain links TRBV7-2 with TRBJ1-2; D gene uncertain. With 1 base removed from V and 2 bases from J, the gap between germline ends came to 5 bases. This CDR3 comprises 13 residues. Germline CDR1 and CDR2: SGHTA and FQGNSA. CDR3 sequence: CASSLDSNYGYTF. CDR3 nucleotides: TGTGCCAGCAGCTTAGACAGCAACTATGGCTACACCTTC. The full variable domain, rest sourced from reference TRBV7-2 and TRBJ1-2, is GAGVSQSPSNKVTEKGKDVELRCDPISGHTALYWYRQSLGQGLEFLIYFQGNSAPDKSGLPSDRFSAERTGGSVSTLTIQRTQQEDSAVYLCASSLDSNYGYTFGSGTRLTVV.

This chain's CDR3 is CASSLVSLSFGEQYF. For the CDR3, the DNA is TGTGCCAGCAGCTTAGTATCATTGAGTTTCGGCGAGCAGTACTTC. The chain employs TRBV13 and TRBJ2-7; D is ambiguous. Germline CDR1 reads PRHDT; CDR2 reads FYEKMQ (reference sequence). With 1 base removed from V and 6 bases from J, the gap between germline ends came to 16 bases. The CDR3 sequence is 15 residues long.

The chain joins TRBV19 to TRBJ2-1, with TRBD2 matching over 7 bases. The CDR3 totals 18 residues. With V trimmed by 0 bases and J by 0 bases, 8 bases remained unmatched. In germline, CDR1 is LNHDA, CDR2 SQIVND (reference sequence). The CDR3 reads CASSIDPIAGLSYNEQFF. The CDR3 bases are TGTGCCAGTAGTATAGATCCCATAGCGGGTCTCTCCTACAATGAGCAGTTCTTC.

The chain uses TRBV11-2 and TRBJ2-7, with 10 bases fitting TRBD1. CDR1 is SGHAT and CDR2 is FQNNGV in the germline V gene. CDR3 length: 15 residues. V shed 1 base, J shed 4 bases, and the junction held 4 bases outside the gene matches. CDR3 protein: CASSLGQGAIYEQYF. CDR3 nucleotides: TGTGCCAGCAGCTTAGGACAGGGGGCGATATACGAGCAGTACTTC.

This rearrangement joins TRBV5-6 to TRBJ1-1, with D possibly being TRBD1 (5 bases). Trimming shortened V by 4 bases and J by 0 bases, and 10 bases separated the two germline ends. The CDR3 spans 14 residues. CDR1 and CDR2 from the germline V gene are SGHDT and YYEEEE. The CDR3 DNA reads as TGTGCCAGCAGCACGGGACTGATGAACACTGAAGCTTTCTTT. This translates into CASSTGLMNTEAFF.